The 22 T cell receptor beta chains listed next were all sequenced from one sample in a study of cytomegalovirus exposure and HLA in healthy donors. The PCR employed 60 Vbeta primers together with 13 Jbeta primers. Measured with immunoSEQ multiplex PCR; TCRdb has only the in-frame clones, and not every one. Of approximately 140,000 clones in the sample, more than 60% were seen once. Sequencing input: PBMCs. The origin of the receptors is a female donor in good health and CMV-seronegative.

The chain recombines TRBV28 with TRBJ1-2; no clear D gene. Looked up from germline, CDR1 is MDHEN and CDR2 is SYDVKM. The CDR3 covers 12 residues. Trimming pared 2 bases from V and 8 bases from J, leaving 9 bases between. CDR3 coding DNA: TGTGCCAGCAGTTTAAGTAGGCGGGGCTACACCTTC. It codes for CASSLSRRGYTF.

This clone occurred once. V is TRBV27 and J is TRBJ1-1, with D tentatively TRBD1 (6 bases). Germline CDR1 reads MNHEY; CDR2 reads SMNVEV (reference sequence). The CDR3 covers 14 residues. V was clipped by 5 bases and J by 4 bases, with 14 bases between them. This chain's CDR3 is CASSGGGLGTEAFF. The CDR3 bases are TGTGCCAGCAGTGGGGGGGGGCTTGGCACTGAAGCTTTCTTT.

This chain connects TRBV7-9 to TRBJ2-5, with D maybe TRBD2 (7 bases). Germline values: CDR1 SEHNR, CDR2 FQNEAQ (reference sequence). The CDR3 has 15 residues. The ends were cut back, 5 bases at V and 3 bases at J, with 16 bases in the middle. The CDR3 is CASSRLGGREETQYF. CDR3 coding DNA: TGTGCCAGCAGCCGCCTGGGGGGGCGGGAAGAGACCCAGTACTTC.

CDR3 region: CASSSDRGYEKLFF. Here the CDR3 DNA reads TGTGCCAGCAGCTCAGACAGGGGCTATGAAAAACTGTTTTTT. The J gene is TRBJ1-4, the V gene TRBV7-2; 8 bases are shared with TRBD1. Germline CDR1 is SGHTA and CDR2 is FQGNSA. This CDR3 is built from 14 residues. J gave up 6 bases and V 4 bases, and 4 bases lay outside the gene matches.

This chain connects TRBV7-9 to TRBJ2-5; 8 bases align to TRBD2. After removal of 1 base from V and 3 bases from J, the junction contained 4 bases not matched to a gene. Germline values: CDR1 SEHNR, CDR2 FQNEAQ (reference sequence). This CDR3 spans 15 amino acids. CDR3 nucleotide sequence: TGTGCCAGCAGCTTAGTATTGCGGGGGGAAGAGACCCAGTACTTC. This gives the protein CASSLVLRGEETQYF.

As for this clone: Other nucleotide sequences in the sample specify the same CDR3. The chain has TRBV18 and TRBJ1-5; D not certain. Germline V CDR1 and CDR2: KGHSH, LQKENI. This CDR3 has 15 residues. Trimming removed 6 bases from V and 0 bases from J, with 12 bases in between. The CDR3 coding sequence is TGTGCCAGCTCCCCCGGCGGGAATAGCAATCAGCCCCAGCATTTT. Translating it yields CASSPGGNSNQPQHF.

J is TRBJ2-7 and V is TRBV12-5, with a weak D call TRBD2 (6 bases). Germline CDR1 is LGHNT and CDR2 is FRNRAP. This CDR3 comprises 14 residues. The V and J ends lost 2 bases and 7 bases respectively, with 15 bases between them. The CDR3 coding sequence is TGTGCTAGTGGTTTGTCCGCGGGAACTAGGGAGCAGTACTTC. Residues: CASGLSAGTREQYF.

The CDR3 reads CASSTGTGANVLTF. In DNA form, the CDR3 reads TGTGCCAGCAGTACTGGGACAGGGGCCAACGTCCTGACTTTC. This chain connects TRBV6-5 to TRBJ2-6; the D gene is possibly TRBD1 (6 bases). The ends were cut back, 5 bases at V and 4 bases at J, with 9 bases in the middle. CDR3 length: 14 residues. The germline CDR1 and CDR2 sequences are MNHEY and SVGAGI.

The chain recombines TRBV7-9 with TRBJ1-6; 7 bases align to TRBD1. Unmatched junction bases numbered 5, after V lost 1 base and J lost 2 bases. The CDR3 is 17 residues long. Germline assignment: CDR1 SEHNR and CDR2 FQNEAQ (reference sequence). The CDR3 loop is CASSLGVDRPYNSPLHF. The CDR3 DNA reads as TGTGCCAGCAGCTTAGGAGTGGACAGGCCCTATAATTCACCCCTCCACTTT.

This clone was counted a few times. This chain uses TRBV5-6 with TRBJ1-1; D gene uncertain. The CDR3 runs 12 residues. V gave up 5 bases and J gave up 1 base, with 6 bases separating them. The germline V gene has CDR1 SGHDT and CDR2 YYEEEE. The CDR3 sequence is CASSHSNTEAFF. Written as DNA, the CDR3 is TGTGCCAGCAGTCACTCGAACACTGAAGCTTTCTTT.

The chain combines TRBV6-1 with TRBJ2-5; the D gene is possibly TRBD2 (6 bases). Judging by the DNA end, TRBJ2-7 fits better; the J call may be wrong. CDR1 and CDR2 from the germline V gene are MNHNS and SASEGT. The CDR3 contains 16 residues. The CDR3 region is CASSEARGNLGLEQYF. CDR3 DNA: TGTGCCAGCAGTGAAGCCCGCGGGAATCTGGGGCTCGAGCAGTACTTC.

The CDR3 protein is CASSPRTGDSEAFF. DNA of the CDR3: TGTGCCAGCAGCCCCCGGACAGGGGATTCTGAAGCTTTCTTT. The chain combines TRBV7-9 with TRBJ1-1, with 9 bases identical to TRBD1. The V and J ends lost 5 bases and 6 bases, in that order; junction bases with no gene match: 7. The CDR3 totals 14 residues. The germline gives CDR1 SEHNR, CDR2 FQNEAQ (reference sequence).

The rearrangement uses TRBV7-3 and TRBJ2-5; D perhaps matches TRBD1 (5 bases). From germline, CDR1 is SGHTA and CDR2 FQGTGA. V was shortened by 2 bases and J by 3 bases, with 7 bases between the two germline ends. The CDR3 covers 13 residues. This chain's CDR3 is CASSLFREETQYF. CDR3 DNA: TGTGCCAGCAGCTTATTCAGGGAAGAGACCCAGTACTTC.

This clone turned up a few times. The chain is built from TRBV7-9 and TRBJ1-4; no clear D gene. V was cut by 5 bases and J by 0 bases, with 16 bases left in between. CDR3 size: 17 residues. Per the germline V gene, CDR1 is SEHNR and CDR2 is FQNEAQ (reference sequence). CDR3: CASSPPNTLATNEKLFF. CDR3 coding DNA: TGTGCCAGCAGCCCTCCAAACACCTTGGCAACTAATGAAAAACTGTTTTTT.

On this clone itself: Other nucleotide sequences from this sample produce the same CDR3. This chain joins TRBV27 and TRBJ2-7, with TRBD2 identical over 10 bases. The trim removed 5 bases at V and 0 bases at J, leaving 13 bases unmatched. Germline values: CDR1 MNHEY, CDR2 SMNVEV (reference sequence). This CDR3 has 18 residues. Written as DNA, the CDR3 is TGTGCCAGCAGTCTACGGACTAGCGGAGCCGGAAGCTCCTACGAGCAGTACTTC. Amino acid sequence: CASSLRTSGAGSSYEQYF.

The chain combines TRBV27 with TRBJ1-2; 9 nucleotides agree with TRBD1. This CDR3 region has 13 residues. Germline CDR1 and CDR2: MNHEY and SMNVEV (reference sequence). Trimming took 2 bases from V and 7 from J; bases not matched to a gene: 2. CDR3 sequence: CASSLRQGGGYTF. Here the CDR3 DNA reads TGTGCCAGCAGTTTAAGACAGGGGGGTGGCTACACCTTC.

This chain joins TRBV7-6 and TRBJ2-6; TRBD1 is a possible D gene (6 bases). This CDR3 region has 17 residues. The germline gives CDR1 SGHVS, CDR2 FNYEAQ. V was clipped by 5 bases and J by 0 bases, with 14 bases between them. CDR3 region: CASSRGTLSSGANVLTF. The CDR3 DNA reads as TGTGCCAGCAGCCGTGGGACACTTAGCTCTGGGGCCAACGTCCTGACTTTC.

In this sample, this clone turned up a few times. The J gene is TRBJ1-4, the V gene TRBV14; 7 nucleotides match TRBD1. Losses at the gene ends were 2 bases for V and 7 bases for J; bases not matched to a gene: 7. The CDR3 runs to 15 residues. Germline V lookup: CDR1 SGHDN, CDR2 FVKESK. The CDR3 protein is CASSQNRGVVEKLFF. In nucleotides, the CDR3 is TGTGCCAGCAGCCAAAACAGGGGAGTGGTTGAAAAACTGTTTTTT. The full variable domain, completed using reference TRBV14 and TRBJ1-4, is EAGVTQFPSHSVIEKGQTVTLRCDPISGHDNLYWYRRVMGKEIKFLLHFVKESKQDESGMPNNRFLAERTGGTYSTLKVQPAELEDSGVYFCASSQNRGVVEKLFFGSGTQLSVL.

Note on this clone: The DNA is left out, because the CDR3 cannot be placed on it with certainty; the CDR3 is given as TCRdb lists it. The chain joins TRBV6-6 to TRBJ2-6; the table's D gene call, TRBD1, was not cross checked with the DNA. Germline CDR1 MNHNY, CDR2 SVGAGI (reference sequence). The length of the CDR3 is 14 amino acids, counting both ends. The CDR3 loop is CASRVGSGANVLAF.

The J gene is TRBJ1-5, the V gene TRBV5-5; tentatively, D is TRBD1 (6 bases). The CDR3 consists of 16 residues. In germline, CDR1 is SGHKS, CDR2 YYEKEE (reference sequence). V lost 2 bases and J 4 bases, leaving 16 bases between the germline ends. CDR3 bases: TGTGCCAGCAGCTTCGTGGGGGGGGCGACGAATCAGCCCCAGCATTTT. It codes for CASSFVGGATNQPQHF.

This clone was recorded once. The chain recombines TRBV15 with TRBJ1-5; D is undetermined. Per the germline V gene, CDR1 is LNHNV and CDR2 is YYDKDF (reference sequence). With 3 bases removed from V and 0 bases from J, the gap between germline ends came to 9 bases. This CDR3 comprises 15 residues. CDR3 in DNA: TGTGCCACCAGCAGTTTCCAAAATAGCAATCAGCCCCAGCATTTT. Translated: CATSSFQNSNQPQHF.

The chain joins TRBV28 to TRBJ1-1; D gene ambiguous. V gave up 6 bases and J gave up 7 bases, with 12 bases separating them. Per the germline V gene, CDR1 is MDHEN and CDR2 is SYDVKM. The length of the CDR3 is 12 residues. The CDR3 loop reads CASSAGNGEAFF. DNA for the CDR3: TGTGCCAGCAGCGCGGGGAACGGTGAAGCTTTCTTT.